This TCR beta chain is drawn from a study of CD8 T cells in ankylosing spondylitis. Findings and caveats of the study: Disease-associated clonotypes exhibited CD8+ identity and were relatively infrequent in peripheral blood. For ankylosing spondylitis blood, a TCR beta motif of about eight highly homologous variants appeared characteristic. Reportedly, significant enrichment of disease-linked clones occurred in matched ankylosing spondylitis synovial fluid. Earlier literature documents some of the motif variants in reactive arthritis synovial fluid and blood.

Only a few counts were recorded for this clonotype. Its antigen is unknown. Quantitative 5'-RACE with molecular barcodes generated TCR beta libraries. Via MiXCR, TCRdb re-called the 5' RACE reads, giving one row per CDR3 protein. The sample contains approximately 550,000 distinct CDR3 sequences, 9.5% to 15% of which appear only once. The CDR3 loop spans 13 amino acids. CDR1 is MNHNS, CDR2 SASEGT, per germline. Trimming pared 8 bases from V and 4 bases from J, leaving 14 bases between. This clonotype was obtained from a male donor with ankylosing spondylitis. The specimen was blood, either unsorted or a sorted T cell fraction (not recorded which). This chain connects TRBV6-1 to TRBJ1-2, with D possibly TRBD1 on 5 matching bases. The CDR3 DNA follows: TGTGCCAGCGGGGCCGGCACACTCTATGGCTACACCTTC. It translates to CASGAGTLYGYTF.